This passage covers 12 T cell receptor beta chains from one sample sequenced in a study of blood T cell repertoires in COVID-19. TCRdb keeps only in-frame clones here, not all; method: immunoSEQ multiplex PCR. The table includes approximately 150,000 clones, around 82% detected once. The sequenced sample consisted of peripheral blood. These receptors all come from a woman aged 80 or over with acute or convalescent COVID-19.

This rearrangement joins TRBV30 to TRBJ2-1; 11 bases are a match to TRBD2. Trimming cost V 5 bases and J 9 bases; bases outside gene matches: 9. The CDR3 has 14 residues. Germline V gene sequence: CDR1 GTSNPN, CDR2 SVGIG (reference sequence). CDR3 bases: TGTGCCTGGGGCCGACTAGCGGGAATTGGTGAGCAGTTCTTC. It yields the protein CAWGRLAGIGEQFF.

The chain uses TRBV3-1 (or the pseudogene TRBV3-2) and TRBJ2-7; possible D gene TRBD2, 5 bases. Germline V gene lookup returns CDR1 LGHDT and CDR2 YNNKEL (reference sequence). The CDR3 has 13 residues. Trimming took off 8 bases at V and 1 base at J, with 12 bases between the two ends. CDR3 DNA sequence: TGTGCCAGCTCTGGGTGGAGGTCCTACGAGCAGTACTTC. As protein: CASSGWRSYEQYF.

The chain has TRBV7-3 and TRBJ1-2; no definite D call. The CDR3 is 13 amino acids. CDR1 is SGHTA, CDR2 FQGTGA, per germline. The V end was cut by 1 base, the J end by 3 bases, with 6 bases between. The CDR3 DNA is TGTGCCAGCAGCTTAAATCCTTACTATGGCTACACCTTC. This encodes CASSLNPYYGYTF. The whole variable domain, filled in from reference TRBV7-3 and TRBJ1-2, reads GAGVSQTPSNKVTEKGKYVELRCDPISGHTALYWYRQSLGQGPEFLIYFQGTGAADDSGLPNDRFFAVRPEGSVSTLKIQRTERGDSAVYLCASSLNPYYGYTFGSGTRLTVV.

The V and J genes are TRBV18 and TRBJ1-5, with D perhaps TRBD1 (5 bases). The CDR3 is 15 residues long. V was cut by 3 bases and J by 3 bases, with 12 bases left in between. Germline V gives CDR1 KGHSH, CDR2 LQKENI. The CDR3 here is CASSPTIQDNQPQHF. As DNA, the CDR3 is TGTGCCAGCTCACCGACAATACAGGACAATCAGCCCCAGCATTTT.

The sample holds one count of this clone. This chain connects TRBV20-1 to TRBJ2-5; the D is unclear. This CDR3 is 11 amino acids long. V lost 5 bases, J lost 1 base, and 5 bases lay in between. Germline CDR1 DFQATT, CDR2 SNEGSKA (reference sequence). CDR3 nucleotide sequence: TGCAGTGCTGAGATCCAAGAGACCCAGTACTTC. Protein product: CSAEIQETQYF.

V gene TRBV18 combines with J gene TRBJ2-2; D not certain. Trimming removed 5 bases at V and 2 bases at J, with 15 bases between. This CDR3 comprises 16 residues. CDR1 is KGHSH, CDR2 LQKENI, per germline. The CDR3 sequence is CASSSSHSSNTGELFF. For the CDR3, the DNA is TGTGCCAGCTCATCAAGCCACAGCTCCAACACCGGGGAGCTGTTTTTT. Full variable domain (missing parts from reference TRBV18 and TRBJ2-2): NAGVMQNPRHLVRRRGQEARLRCSPMKGHSHVYWYRQLPEEGLKFMVYLQKENIIDESGMPKERFSAEFPKEGPSILRIQQVVRGDSAAYFCASSSSHSSNTGELFFGEGSRLTVL.

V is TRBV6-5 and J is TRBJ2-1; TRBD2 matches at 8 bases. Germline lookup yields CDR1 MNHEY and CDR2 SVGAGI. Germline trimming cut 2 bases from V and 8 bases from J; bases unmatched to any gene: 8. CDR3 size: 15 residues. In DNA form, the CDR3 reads TGTGCCAGCAGTTACGGAATAGCGGGGTTGGATGAGCAGTTCTTC. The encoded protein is CASSYGIAGLDEQFF.

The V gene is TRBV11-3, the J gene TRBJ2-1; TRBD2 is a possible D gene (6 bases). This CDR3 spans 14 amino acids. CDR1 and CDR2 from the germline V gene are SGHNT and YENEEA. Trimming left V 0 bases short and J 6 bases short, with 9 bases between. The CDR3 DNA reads TGTGCCAGCAGCTTAGAGTCTAGCGTCAATGAGCAGTTCTTC. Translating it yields CASSLESSVNEQFF.

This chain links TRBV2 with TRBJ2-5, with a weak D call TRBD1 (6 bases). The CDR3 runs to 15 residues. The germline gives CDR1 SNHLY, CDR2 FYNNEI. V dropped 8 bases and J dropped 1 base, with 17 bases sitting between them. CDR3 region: CASLRGLGAQETQYF. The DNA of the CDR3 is TGTGCCAGCCTACGGGGCTTGGGGGCCCAAGAGACCCAGTACTTC.

The CDR3 bases are TGTGCCAGCAGTAGCCGTAGTCTAGCGGCCGGAACAGATACGCAGTATTTT. Protein product: CASSSRSLAAGTDTQYF. The gene calls are TRBV7-2 and TRBJ2-3; 7 nucleotides line up with TRBD2. The CDR3 covers 17 residues. The germline V gene encodes CDR1 SGHTA and CDR2 FQGNSA. V was pared by 6 bases and J by 3 bases, with 15 bases of the junction left unmatched.

CDR3 amino acids: CASRLTGTSNSPLHF. Here the CDR3 DNA reads TGTGCCAGCAGGCTGACCGGGACAAGTAATTCACCCCTCCACTTT. This rearrangement joins TRBV6-4 to TRBJ1-6, with D possibly TRBD1 on 6 matching bases. CDR1 MRHNA and CDR2 SNTAGT come from the germline V gene. This CDR3 contains 15 residues. Trimming cost V 6 bases and J 6 bases, with 15 bases left between them.

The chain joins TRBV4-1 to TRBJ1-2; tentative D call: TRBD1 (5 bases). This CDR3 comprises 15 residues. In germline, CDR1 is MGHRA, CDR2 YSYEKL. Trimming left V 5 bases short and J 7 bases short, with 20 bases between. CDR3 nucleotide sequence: TGCGCCAGCAGCTCACGGGGGGGTCTTATCTCTGGCTACACCTTC. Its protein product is CASSSRGGLISGYTF.